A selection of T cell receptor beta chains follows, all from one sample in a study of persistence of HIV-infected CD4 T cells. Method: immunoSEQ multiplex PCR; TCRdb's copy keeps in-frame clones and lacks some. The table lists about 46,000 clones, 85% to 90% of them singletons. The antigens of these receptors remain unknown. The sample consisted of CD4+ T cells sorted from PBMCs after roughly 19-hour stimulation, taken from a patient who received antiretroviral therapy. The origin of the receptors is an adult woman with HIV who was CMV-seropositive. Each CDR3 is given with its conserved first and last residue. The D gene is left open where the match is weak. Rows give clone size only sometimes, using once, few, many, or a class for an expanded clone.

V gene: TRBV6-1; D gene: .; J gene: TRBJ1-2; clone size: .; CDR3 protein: CASSDRGGRGYTF; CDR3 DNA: TGTGCCAGCAGTGATCGGGGGGGGAGAGGCTACACCTTC
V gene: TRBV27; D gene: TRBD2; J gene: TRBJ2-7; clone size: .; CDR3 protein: CASSERGAYEQYF; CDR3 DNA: TGTGCCAGCAGTGAGCGGGGTGCCTACGAGCAGTACTTC
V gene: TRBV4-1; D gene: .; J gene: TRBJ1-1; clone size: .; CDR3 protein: CASSPPGTGNTEAFF; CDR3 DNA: TGCGCCAGCAGCCCCCCGGGGACGGGAAACACTGAAGCTTTCTTT
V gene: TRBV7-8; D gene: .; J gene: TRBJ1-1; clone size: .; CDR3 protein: CASSPGRLSTEAFF; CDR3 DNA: TGTGCCAGCAGCCCCGGGAGACTATCAACTGAAGCTTTCTTT
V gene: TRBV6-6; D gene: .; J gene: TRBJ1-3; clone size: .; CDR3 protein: CASSRQKPRSSGNTIYF; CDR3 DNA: TGTGCCAGCAGTCGGCAGAAACCCAGGAGCTCTGGAAACACCATATATTTT
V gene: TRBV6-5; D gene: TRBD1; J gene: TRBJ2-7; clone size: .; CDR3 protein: CASRGQVLTYEQYF; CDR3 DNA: TGTGCCAGCAGGGGACAGGTTTTAACCTACGAGCAGTACTTC
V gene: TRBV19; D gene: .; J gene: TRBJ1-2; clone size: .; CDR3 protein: CASSTGRYGYTF; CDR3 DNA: TGTGCCAGTAGTACAGGGAGGTATGGCTACACCTTC
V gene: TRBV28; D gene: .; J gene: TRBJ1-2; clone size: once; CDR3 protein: CASSPRLYGYTF; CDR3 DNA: TGTGCCAGCAGCCCTAGGCTCTATGGCTACACCTTC
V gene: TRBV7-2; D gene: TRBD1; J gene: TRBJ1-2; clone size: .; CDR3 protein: CASSRTGGNYGYTF; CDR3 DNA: TGTGCCAGCAGCCGGACAGGGGGAAACTATGGCTACACCTTC
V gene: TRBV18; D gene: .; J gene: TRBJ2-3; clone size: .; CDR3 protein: CASSREDTQYF; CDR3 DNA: TGTGCCAGCTCACGGGAAGATACGCAGTATTTT
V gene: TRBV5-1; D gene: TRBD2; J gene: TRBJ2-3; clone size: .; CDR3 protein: CASSSSGGGTDTQYF; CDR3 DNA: TGCGCCAGCAGCTCCAGCGGGGGGGGCACAGATACGCAGTATTTT
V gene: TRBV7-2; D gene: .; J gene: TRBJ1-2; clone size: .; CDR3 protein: CASSLTPTGAVAYGYTF; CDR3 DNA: TGTGCCAGCAGCTTAACGCCGACCGGGGCAGTGGCCTATGGCTACACCTTC
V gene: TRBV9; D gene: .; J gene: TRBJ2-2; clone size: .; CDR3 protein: CASSGVRHLNTGELFF; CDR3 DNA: TGTGCCAGCAGCGGCGTCCGACACTTGAACACCGGGGAGCTGTTTTTT
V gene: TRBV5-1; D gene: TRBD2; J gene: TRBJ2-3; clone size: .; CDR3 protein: CASSLSGDYTQYF; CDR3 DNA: TGCGCCAGCAGCCTAAGCGGGGACTATACGCAGTATTTT
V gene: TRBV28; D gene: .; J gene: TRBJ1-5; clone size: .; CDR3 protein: CASDTTGGQPQHF; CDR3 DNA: TGTGCCAGTGACACCACGGGCGGTCAGCCCCAGCATTTT
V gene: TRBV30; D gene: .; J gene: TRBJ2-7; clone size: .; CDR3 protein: CAWSVSSEQYF; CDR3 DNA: TGTGCCTGGAGTGTATCGTCCGAGCAGTACTTC
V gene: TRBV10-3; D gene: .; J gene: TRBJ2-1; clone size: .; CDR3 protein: CAISGDHNEQFF; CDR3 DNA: TGTGCCATCTCTGGGGATCACAATGAGCAGTTCTTC
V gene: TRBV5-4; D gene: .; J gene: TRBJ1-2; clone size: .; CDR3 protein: CASGEPYYGYTF; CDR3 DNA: TGTGCCTCCGGTGAGCCTTACTATGGCTACACCTTC
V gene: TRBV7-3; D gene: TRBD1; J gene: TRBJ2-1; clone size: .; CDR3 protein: CASSRAGTGGFNEQFF; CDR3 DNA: TGTGCCAGCAGTCGAGCAGGGACAGGGGGCTTCAATGAGCAGTTCTTC
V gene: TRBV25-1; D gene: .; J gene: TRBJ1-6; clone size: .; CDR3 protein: CASSSSSYNSPLHF; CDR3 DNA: TGTGCCAGCAGCTCGAGCTCCTATAATTCACCCCTCCACTTT
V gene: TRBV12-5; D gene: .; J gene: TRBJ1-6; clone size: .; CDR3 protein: CASGLVRDSPLHF; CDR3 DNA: TGTGCTAGTGGTTTGGTACGGGACTCACCCCTCCACTTT
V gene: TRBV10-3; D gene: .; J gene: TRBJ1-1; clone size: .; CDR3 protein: CAISALNTEAFF; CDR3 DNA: TGTGCCATCAGTGCGTTGAACACTGAAGCTTTCTTT
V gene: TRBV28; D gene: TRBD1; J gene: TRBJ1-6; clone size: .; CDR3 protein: CASGGQGGSPLHF; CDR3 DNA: TGTGCCAGCGGAGGACAGGGAGGTTCACCCCTCCACTTT
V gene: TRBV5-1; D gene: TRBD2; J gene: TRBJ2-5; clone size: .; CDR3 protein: CASSLAGIPQETQYF; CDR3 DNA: TGCGCCAGCAGTTTAGCGGGCATACCCCAAGAGACCCAGTACTTC
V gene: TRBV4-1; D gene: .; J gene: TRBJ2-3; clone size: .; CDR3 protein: CASSQDTQGPPSTDTQYF; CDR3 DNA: TGCGCCAGCAGCCAAGATACCCAGGGGCCACCTAGCACAGATACGCAGTATTTT
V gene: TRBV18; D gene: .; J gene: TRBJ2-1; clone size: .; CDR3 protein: CASSPTSYNEQFF; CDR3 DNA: TGTGCCAGCTCACCCACTAGTTACAATGAGCAGTTCTTC
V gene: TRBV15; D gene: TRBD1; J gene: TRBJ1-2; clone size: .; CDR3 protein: CATSRDLIQGKNYGYTF; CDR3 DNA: TGTGCCACCAGCAGAGATTTAATACAGGGGAAAAACTATGGCTACACCTTC
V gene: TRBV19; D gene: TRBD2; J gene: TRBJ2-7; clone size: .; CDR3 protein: CASSTGTSGAEQYF; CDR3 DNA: TGTGCCAGTAGTACCGGGACTAGCGGGGCCGAGCAGTACTTC
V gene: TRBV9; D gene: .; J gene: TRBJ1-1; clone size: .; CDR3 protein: CASSSRQRGVTEAFF; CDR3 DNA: TGTGCCAGCAGCTCGAGACAGAGGGGGGTCACTGAAGCTTTCTTT
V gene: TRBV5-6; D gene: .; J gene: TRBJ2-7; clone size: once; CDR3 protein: CASSLESPSYEQYF; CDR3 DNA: TGTGCCAGCAGCTTGGAATCACCTTCCTACGAGCAGTACTTC